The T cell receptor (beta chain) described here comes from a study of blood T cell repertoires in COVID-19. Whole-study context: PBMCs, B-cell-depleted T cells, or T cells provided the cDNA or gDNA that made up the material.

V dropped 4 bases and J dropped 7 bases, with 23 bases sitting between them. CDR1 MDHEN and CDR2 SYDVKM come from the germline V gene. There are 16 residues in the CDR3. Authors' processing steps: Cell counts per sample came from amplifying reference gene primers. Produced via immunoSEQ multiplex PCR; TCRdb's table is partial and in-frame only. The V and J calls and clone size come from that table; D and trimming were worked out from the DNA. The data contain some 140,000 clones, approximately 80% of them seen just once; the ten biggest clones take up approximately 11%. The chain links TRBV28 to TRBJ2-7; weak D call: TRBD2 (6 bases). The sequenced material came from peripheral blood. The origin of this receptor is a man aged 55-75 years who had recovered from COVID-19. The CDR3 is CASSSSGLARAGEQYF. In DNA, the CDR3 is TGTGCCAGCAGTTCATCCGGGCTAGCGCGTGCGGGTGAGCAGTACTTC.